The sequence of this T cell receptor beta chain was determined in a study of T cell responses to AZD1222 COVID-19 vaccine. Some clones are missing from TCRdb's copy, which holds only in-frame ones; the method was immunoSEQ multiplex PCR. Among more than 75,000 clones listed, around 89% were seen once. CDR3 length: 11 amino acids. The V end lost 5 bases, the J end lost 6 bases, and 8 bases lay between the germline ends. Germline assignment: CDR1 GTSNPN and CDR2 SVGIG (reference sequence). The clonotype comes from an adult in good health. This chain joins TRBV30 and TRBJ1-5, with D hard to call. The starting material was peripheral blood, obtained on day 0 of AZD1222 vaccination. The CDR3 DNA follows: TGTGCCTGGGGAGGGTCTCAGCCCCAGCATTTT. This sequence encodes CAWGGSQPQHF.